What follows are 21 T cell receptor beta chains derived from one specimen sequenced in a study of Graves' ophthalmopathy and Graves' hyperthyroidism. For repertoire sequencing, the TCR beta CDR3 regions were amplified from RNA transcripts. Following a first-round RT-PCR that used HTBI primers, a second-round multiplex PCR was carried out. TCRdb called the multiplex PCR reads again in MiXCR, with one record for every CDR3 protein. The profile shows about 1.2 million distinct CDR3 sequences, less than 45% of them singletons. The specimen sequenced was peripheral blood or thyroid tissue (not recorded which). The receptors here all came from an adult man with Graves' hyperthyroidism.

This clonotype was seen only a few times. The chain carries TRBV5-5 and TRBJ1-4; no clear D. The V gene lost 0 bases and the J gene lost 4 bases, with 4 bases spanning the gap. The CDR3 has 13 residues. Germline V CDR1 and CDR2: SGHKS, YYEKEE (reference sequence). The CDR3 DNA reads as TGTGCCAGCAGCTTGGTCCTTAATGAAAAACTGTTTTTT. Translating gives CASSLVLNEKLFF.

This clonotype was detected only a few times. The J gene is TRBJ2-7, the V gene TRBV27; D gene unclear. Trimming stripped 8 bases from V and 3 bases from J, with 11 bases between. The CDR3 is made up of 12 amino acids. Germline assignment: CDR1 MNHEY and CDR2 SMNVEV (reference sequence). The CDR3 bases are TGTGCCAGCCGGACCCCTCTCTACGAGCAGTACTTC. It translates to CASRTPLYEQYF.

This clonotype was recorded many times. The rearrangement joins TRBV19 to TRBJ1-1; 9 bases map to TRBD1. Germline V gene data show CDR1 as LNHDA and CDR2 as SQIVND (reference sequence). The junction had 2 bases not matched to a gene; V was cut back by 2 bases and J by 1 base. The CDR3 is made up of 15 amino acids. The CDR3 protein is CASSITGQGNTEAFF. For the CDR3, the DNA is TGTGCCAGTAGTATAACGGGACAGGGGAACACTGAAGCTTTCTTT.

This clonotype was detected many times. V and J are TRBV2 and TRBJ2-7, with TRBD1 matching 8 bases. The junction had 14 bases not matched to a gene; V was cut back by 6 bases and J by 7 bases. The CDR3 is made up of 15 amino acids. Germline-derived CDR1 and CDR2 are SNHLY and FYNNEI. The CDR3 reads CASSPDRGLRLEQYF. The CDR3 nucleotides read TGTGCCAGCAGCCCAGACAGGGGATTACGACTTGAGCAGTACTTC.

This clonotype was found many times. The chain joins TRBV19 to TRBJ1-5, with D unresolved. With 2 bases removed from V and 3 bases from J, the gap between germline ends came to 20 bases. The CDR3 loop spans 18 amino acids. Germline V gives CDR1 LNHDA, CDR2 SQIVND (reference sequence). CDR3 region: CASSIIPLRSPANQPQHF. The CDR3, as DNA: TGTGCCAGTAGTATAATCCCCCTCCGGTCGCCGGCCAATCAGCCCCAGCATTTT.

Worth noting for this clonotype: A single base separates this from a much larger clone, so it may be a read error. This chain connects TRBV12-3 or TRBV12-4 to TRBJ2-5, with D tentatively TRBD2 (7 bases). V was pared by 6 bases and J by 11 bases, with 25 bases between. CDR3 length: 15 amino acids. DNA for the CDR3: TGTGCCAGCAGCCGGACAGACGGTAACGACGGGGGGCAGTACTTC. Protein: CASSRTDGNDGGQYF.

Here the CDR3 DNA reads TGTGCCAGCAGTCTCGCCCGGGCAGGCCCCGCTAATGAAAAACTGTTTTTT. This codes for CASSLARAGPANEKLFF. The chain uses TRBV25-1 and TRBJ1-4, with D uncertain. Per the germline V gene, CDR1 is MGHDK and CDR2 is SYGVNS. The CDR3 is made up of 17 amino acids. V lost 5 bases and J lost 3, with 19 bases in between.

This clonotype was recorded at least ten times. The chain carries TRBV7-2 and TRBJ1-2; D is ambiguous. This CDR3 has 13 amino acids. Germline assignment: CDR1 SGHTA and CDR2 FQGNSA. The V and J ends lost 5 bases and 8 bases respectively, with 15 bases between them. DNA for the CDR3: TGTGCCAGCAGCACCCAGGCATTTGGAGGCTACACCTTC. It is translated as CASSTQAFGGYTF.

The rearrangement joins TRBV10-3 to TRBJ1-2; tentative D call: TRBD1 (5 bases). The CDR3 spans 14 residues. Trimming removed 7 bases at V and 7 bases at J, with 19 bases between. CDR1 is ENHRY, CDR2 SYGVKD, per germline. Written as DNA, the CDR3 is TGTGCCATCAAAAGGGAAGGGGCCCGCGGTGGCTACACCTTC. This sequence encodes CAIKREGARGGYTF.

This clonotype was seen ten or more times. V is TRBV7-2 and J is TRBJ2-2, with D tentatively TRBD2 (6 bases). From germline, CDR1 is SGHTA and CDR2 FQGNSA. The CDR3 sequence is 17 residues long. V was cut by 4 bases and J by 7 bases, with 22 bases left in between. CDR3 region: CASSSPPGARVGGELFF. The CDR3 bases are TGTGCCAGCAGCTCCCCCCCGGGAGCGAGGGTGGGCGGGGAGCTGTTTTTT.

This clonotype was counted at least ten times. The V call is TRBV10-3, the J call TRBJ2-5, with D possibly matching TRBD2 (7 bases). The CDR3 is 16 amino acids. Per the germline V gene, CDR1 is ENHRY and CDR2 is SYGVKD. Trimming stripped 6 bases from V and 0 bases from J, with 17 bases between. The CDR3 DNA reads TGTGCCATCAGCACTGAGGGGGGGAGGTACCAAGAGACCCAGTACTTC. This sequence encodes CAISTEGGRYQETQYF.

The CDR3 reads CSSLSRDRGYEQYF. CDR3 in DNA: TGCAGCAGTTTAAGCAGGGACAGGGGCTACGAGCAGTACTTC. The chain uses TRBV29-1 and TRBJ2-7; 10 nucleotides align to TRBD1. CDR3 length: 14 residues. V was clipped by 8 bases and J by 3 bases; unmatched bases: 10. Germline V lookup: CDR1 SQVTM, CDR2 ANQGSEA.

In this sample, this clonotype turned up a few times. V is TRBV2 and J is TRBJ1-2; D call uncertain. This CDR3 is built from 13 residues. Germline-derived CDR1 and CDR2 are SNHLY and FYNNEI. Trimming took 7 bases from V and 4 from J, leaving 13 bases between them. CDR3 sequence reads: CASKRARIYGYTF. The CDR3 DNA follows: TGTGCCAGCAAAAGGGCCAGGATCTATGGCTACACCTTC.

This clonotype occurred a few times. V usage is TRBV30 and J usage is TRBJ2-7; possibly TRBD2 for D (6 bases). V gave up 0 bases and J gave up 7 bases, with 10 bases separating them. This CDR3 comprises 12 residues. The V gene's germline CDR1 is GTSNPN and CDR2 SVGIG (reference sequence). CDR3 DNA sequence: TGTGCCTGGAGTGTATCCCGGGGGGAGCAGTACTTC. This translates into CAWSVSRGEQYF.

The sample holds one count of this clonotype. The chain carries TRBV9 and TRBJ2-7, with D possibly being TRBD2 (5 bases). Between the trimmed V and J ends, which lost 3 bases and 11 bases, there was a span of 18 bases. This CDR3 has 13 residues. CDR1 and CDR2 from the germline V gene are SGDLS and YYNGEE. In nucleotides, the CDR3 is TGTGCCAGCAGCGCCGGACCGCAGGAGGAAGAGTACTTC. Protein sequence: CASSAGPQEEEYF.

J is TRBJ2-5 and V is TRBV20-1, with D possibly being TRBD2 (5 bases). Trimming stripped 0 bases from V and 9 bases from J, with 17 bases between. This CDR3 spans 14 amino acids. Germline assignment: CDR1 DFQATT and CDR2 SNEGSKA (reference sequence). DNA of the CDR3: TGCAGTGCTAGAGAGGTACAGATGGGAGTAGCCCAGTACTTC. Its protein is CSAREVQMGVAQYF.

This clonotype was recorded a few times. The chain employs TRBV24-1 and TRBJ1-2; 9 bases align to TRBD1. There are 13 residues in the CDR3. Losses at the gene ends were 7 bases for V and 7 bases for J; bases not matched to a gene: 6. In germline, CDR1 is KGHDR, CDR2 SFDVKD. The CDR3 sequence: CATSADRGLGYTF. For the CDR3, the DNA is TGTGCCACCAGCGCGGACAGGGGACTTGGCTACACCTTC.

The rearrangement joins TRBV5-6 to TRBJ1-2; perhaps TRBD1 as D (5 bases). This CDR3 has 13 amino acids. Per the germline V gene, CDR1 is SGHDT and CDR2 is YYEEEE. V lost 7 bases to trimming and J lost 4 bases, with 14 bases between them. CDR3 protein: CASSPQDAYGYTF. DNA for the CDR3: TGTGCCAGCTCACCACAGGACGCCTATGGCTACACCTTC.

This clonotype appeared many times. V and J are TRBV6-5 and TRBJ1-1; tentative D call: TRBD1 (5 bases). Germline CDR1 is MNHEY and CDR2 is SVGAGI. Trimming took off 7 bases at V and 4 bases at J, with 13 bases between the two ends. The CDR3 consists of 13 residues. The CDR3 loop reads CASTPGSGTEAFF. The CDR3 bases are TGTGCCAGCACCCCAGGGTCGGGCACTGAAGCTTTCTTT.

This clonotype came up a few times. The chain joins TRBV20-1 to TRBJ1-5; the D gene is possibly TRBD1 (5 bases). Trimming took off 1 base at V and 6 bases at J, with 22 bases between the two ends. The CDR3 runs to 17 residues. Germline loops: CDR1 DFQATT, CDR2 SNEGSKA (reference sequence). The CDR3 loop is CSARARGVGGSRQPQHF. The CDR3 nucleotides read TGCAGTGCTAGAGCCCGAGGGGTTGGAGGGAGTCGTCAGCCCCAGCATTTT.

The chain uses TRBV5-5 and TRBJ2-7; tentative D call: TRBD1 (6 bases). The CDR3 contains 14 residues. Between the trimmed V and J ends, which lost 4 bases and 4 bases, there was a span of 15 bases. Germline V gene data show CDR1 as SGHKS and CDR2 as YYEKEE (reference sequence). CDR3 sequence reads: CASSHFFGQYEQYF. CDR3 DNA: TGTGCCAGCAGCCATTTTTTTGGACAGTACGAGCAGTACTTC.